This T cell receptor (beta chain) was profiled in a study of CD8+ T cells in alopecia areata (dated by TCRdb to about 2018). About the investigation overall: The treated patients, all with moderate-to-severe alopecia areata, were enrolled in an open-label pilot trial of oral tofacitinib given at 5 to 10 mg twice daily. The study used high-throughput TCRbeta sequencing to examine T cell clonal expansion in alopecia areata, in both the C3H/HeJ mouse model and human patients. Tofacitinib was given for 6 to 18 months, followed by 6 months of follow-up off drug to assess delayed response and recurrence. RNA was obtained with the PAXgene miRNA kit for fixed scalp, the miRNeasy kit for PBMCs, and the RNeasy kit for mouse skin. Tofacitinib-treated patients had biopsies at baseline and at 4 and 24 weeks of treatment, with a later scalp biopsy in several patients. Amplification of TCRbeta CDR3 regions was done by immunoSEQ multiplex PCR using 35 Vbeta forward primers and 13 Jbeta reverse primers. Clonality in the scalp was compared among normal scalp (n=4), patchy alopecia areata scalp (n=8), and alopecia totalis/universalis scalp (n=8). In humans, TCRbeta sequencing was performed on scalp tissue and on sorted CD4+ and CD8+ peripheral blood T cells from healthy controls and from patients with patchy or totalis/universalis alopecia areata.

This clone was found a few times. The specificity of this receptor is unknown. Within one base of it there is no much larger clone, and no base qualities were kept. The library was generated by the immunoSEQ multiplex PCR assay. RNA was extracted from all samples and reverse transcribed into cDNA as template for TCR sequencing. First-strand cDNA was synthesized with SuperScript III using a 2:1 mix of oligo-dT and random hexamers. A synthetic immune receptor repertoire was used to measure amplification bias, and any remaining bias was corrected computationally. The study's own analysis went as follows. Raw reads were preprocessed to remove errors, and CDR3 was defined according to IMGT conventions as the region from the conserved cysteine to phenylalanine. To get clonality, Shannon entropy was normalized by log2 of the number of productive unique TCRs and the result was subtracted from 1. Whether scalp clones were CD4 or CD8 was inferred by matching scalp TCRbeta sequences against CD4 and CD8 repertoires sorted from blood. Drawn from immuneACCESS, this table holds only the in-frame rearrangements with V and J called that TCRdb kept. Clones are partly lost; checked studies trace under half to an unresolved V gene and leave the rest unexplained. The DNA was the basis for D and trimming; V, J and clone size are from that table. This sample comprises roughly 170,000 clones, around 60% of them detected only once. Approximately 14% of the sample goes to the ten largest clones.

V is pared back by 5 bases and J by 4 bases, with 7 bases lying between the germline termini. The CDR3 measures 12 amino acids from cysteine to phenylalanine. Kept here is only the CDR3 DNA, which spans 36 bases and is read in frame from base 1. The germline V gene encodes CDR1 SEHNR and CDR2 FQNEAQ (reference sequence). The study at large found these results: TCR sequences shared between patients were less clear than in mice, possibly partly because of HLA diversity in the patient population. Higher clonality and more expanded CD8+ clones were observed in lesional scalp than in normal scalp, particularly in alopecia totalis/universalis, a finding suggestive of antigenic drive. Unlike mouse skin, which is dominated by gammadelta T cells, normal human skin has resident alphabeta T cells that are also sequenced, and this complicates analysis of the scalp TCR repertoire.

Sample time point, as interpreted from the label and publication: baseline before oral tofacitinib. From alopecia areata patients, peripheral blood was collected along with lesional scalp punch biopsies. PBMCs were isolated by density centrifugation and stained for CD3, CD4 and CD8, after which CD4+ and CD8+ T cells were sorted on a FACSAria. This sample comprised CD4+ T cells sorted from blood, obtained at week 0. This chain is built from TRBV7-9 and TRBJ2-3; no confident D gene assignment can be made. The sequence derives from a human donor with alopecia areata. The DNA is TGTGCCAGCAGCCCCCCAGCAGATACGCAGTATTTT. The resulting protein is CASSPPADTQYF.